The sequence of this TCR beta chain was determined in a study of CD8 T cells in ankylosing spondylitis. Study conclusions and caveats: Disease-associated clones were CD8+ and fairly uncommon in peripheral blood. Seemingly characteristic of ankylosing spondylitis blood was a TCR beta motif consisting of about 8 highly homologous variants.

The CDR3 covers 19 residues. CDR1 is SGHAT, CDR2 FQDESV, per germline (reference sequence). The ends lost 2 bases at V and 2 bases at J; junction bases unmatched: 12. Each TCR beta library was made by quantitative 5'-RACE that incorporated molecular barcodes. TCRdb independently ran MiXCR on the 5' RACE reads; one entry per CDR3 protein. This sample yields some 240,000 distinct CDR3 sequences, of which over 15% are seen a single time; roughly 34% belongs to the top ten. This clonotype came up many times. What it recognizes is unknown. The sequencing input was blood, either unsorted or a sorted T cell fraction (not recorded which). The chain is built from TRBV11-1 and TRBJ2-1; 10 positions agree with TRBD1. The source of this sequence is a male donor with ankylosing spondylitis or in good health (not recorded which). The CDR3 is CASSLIWGETGGPYNEQFF. The CDR3, as DNA: TGTGCCAGCAGCTTAATCTGGGGAGAGACAGGGGGCCCCTACAATGAGCAGTTCTTC.